The sequence of this T cell receptor beta chain was determined in a study of blood T cell repertoires in COVID-19. Across the study: In each case, the material was cDNA or gDNA derived from T cells, B-cell-depleted T cells, or PBMCs.

The data were produced by immunoSEQ multiplex PCR, yet TCRdb's version contains in-frame clones alone and is incomplete. Found here are roughly 440,000 clones, about 91% of them singletons; the top ten hold approximately 12%. Germline CDR1 reads LNHDA; CDR2 reads SQIVND (reference sequence). This CDR3 contains 14 residues. The germline V and J ends were trimmed by 5 bases and 4 bases, with 12 bases remaining between them. The receptor was derived from a woman in her forties or fifties with COVID-19, enrolled during active disease. Sequencing was done on a sample of peripheral blood. The chain is built from TRBV19 and TRBJ1-5; weak D call: TRBD1 (6 bases). CDR3 sequence: CASSPMDSNQPQHF. CDR3 bases: TGTGCCAGTAGTCCGATGGACAGTAATCAGCCCCAGCATTTT.